A selection of T cell receptor beta chains follows, all from one sample in a study of blood T cell repertoires in COVID-19. TCRdb's table, derived via immunoSEQ multiplex PCR, lists solely in-frame clones and lacks some. This table has hundreds of thousands of clones, 85% to 90% appearing once. Source material: PBMCs or T cells enriched from blood (not recorded which). Receptors were obtained from a woman in her forties or fifties with acute COVID-19. Each CDR3 is given with its conserved first and last residue. Each record gives: D gene, V gene, J gene, clone size, CDR3 protein, CDR3 DNA. A D gene is named only where the DNA matches it firmly. A clone size is listed for some rows: how often the clone was seen (once, few, many), or a class if it is expanded.

>TRBD1|TRBV2|TRBJ1-5|few
CASSENRGEQPQHF
TGTGCCAGCAGTGAAAACAGGGGAGAACAGCCCCAGCATTTT
>TRBD2|TRBV14|TRBJ2-1|NA
CASSRGTSWDEQFF
TGTGCCAGCAGCCGAGGGACTAGCTGGGATGAGCAGTTCTTC
>NA|TRBV7-2|TRBJ1-1|NA
CASSSGKNTEAFF
TGTGCCAGCAGCTCGGGAAAGAACACTGAAGCTTTCTTT
>NA|TRBV3-1/TRBV3-2|TRBJ2-5|NA
CASSVEWETQYF
TGTGCCAGCAGCGTGGAGTGGGAGACCCAGTACTTC
>TRBD1|TRBV4-3|TRBJ1-1|few
CASSQDAGGLGAEAFF
TGCGCCAGCAGCCAAGACGCAGGGGGGTTAGGGGCTGAAGCTTTCTTT
>TRBD2|TRBV27|TRBJ2-1|NA
CASSFLYSQREHNEQFF
TGTGCCAGCAGTTTCCTATATTCCCAGCGGGAACACAATGAGCAGTTCTTC
>NA|TRBV5-1|TRBJ2-5|once
CASSLIPGTQETQYF
TGCGCCAGCAGCTTGATCCCAGGGACTCAAGAGACCCAGTACTTC
>NA|TRBV7-3|TRBJ2-7|NA
CASSLGAGLSYEQYF
TGTGCCAGCAGCTTGGGGGCAGGCCTCTCCTACGAGCAGTACTTC
>NA|TRBV7-9|TRBJ1-2|NA
CASLGGNGYTF
TGTGCCAGCCTGGGAGGGAATGGCTACACCTTC
>TRBD2|TRBV19|TRBJ2-7|NA
CASSMMWEGRYEQYF
TGTGCCAGTAGTATGATGTGGGAGGGCCGATACGAGCAGTACTTC
>NA|TRBV18|TRBJ1-4|NA
CASSPTTGWEKLFF
TGTGCCAGCTCACCAACGACAGGATGGGAAAAACTGTTTTTT
>TRBD1|TRBV7-9|TRBJ1-1|once
CASSFAQGRNTEAFF
TGTGCCAGCAGCTTCGCACAGGGGCGAAACACTGAAGCTTTCTTT
>NA|TRBV18|TRBJ2-5|NA
CASSPRTQETQYF
TGTGCCAGCTCACCTAGAACCCAAGAGACCCAGTACTTC
>TRBD2|TRBV5-8|TRBJ2-3|NA
CASTLAGGWNTDTQYF
TGTGCCAGCACGCTAGCGGGAGGTTGGAACACAGATACGCAGTATTTT
>TRBD2|TRBV2|TRBJ2-2|NA
CASSEGVGLAGGNTGELFF
TGTGCCAGCAGTGAAGGGGTAGGGCTAGCGGGCGGTAACACCGGGGAGCTGTTTTTT
>TRBD1|TRBV7-3|TRBJ2-2|once
CASSYRGGELFF
TGTGCCAGCAGCTACAGGGGCGGGGAGCTGTTTTTT
>NA|TRBV30|TRBJ2-7|NA
CAWSVMGAGLYEQYF
TGTGCCTGGAGTGTAATGGGGGCAGGTCTCTACGAGCAGTACTTC
>TRBD1|TRBV28|TRBJ1-4|NA
CASSLDRGYEKLFF
TGTGCCAGCAGTTTGGACAGGGGGTATGAAAAACTGTTTTTT
>TRBD2|TRBV5-4|TRBJ2-3|NA
CASRTGTSGMRYF
TGTGCCAGCAGAACCGGGACTAGCGGAATGAGGTATTTT
>NA|TRBV2|TRBJ2-5|NA
CASTRAETQYF
TGTGCCAGCACCAGGGCCGAGACCCAGTACTTC
>NA|TRBV27|TRBJ2-2|NA
CASSLEAGGLATGELFF
TGTGCCAGCAGTTTAGAGGCAGGGGGACTTGCCACCGGGGAGCTGTTTTTT
>TRBD1|TRBV11-2|TRBJ1-1|NA
CASSYSSGTGNTEAFF
TGTGCCAGCAGCTACAGCTCCGGGACAGGGAACACTGAAGCTTTCTTT
>NA|TRBV6-5|TRBJ1-2|NA
CASSPDKNYGYTF
TGTGCCAGCAGTCCAGACAAGAACTATGGCTACACCTTC
>TRBD2|TRBV7-2|TRBJ2-1|NA
CASSSGTSYNEQFF
TGTGCCAGCTCATCCGGGACTAGCTACAATGAGCAGTTCTTC
>TRBD1|TRBV19|TRBJ2-5|once
CASSITGTEETQYF
TGTGCCAGTAGTATCACCGGGACAGAAGAGACCCAGTACTTC
>NA|TRBV18|TRBJ2-1|NA
CASSLGVGDEQFF
TGTGCCAGCTCTCTCGGGGTTGGGGATGAGCAGTTCTTC
>NA|TRBV7-8|TRBJ1-6|NA
CASSTQGLNNSPLHF
TGTGCCAGCAGCACGCAGGGGCTAAATAATTCACCCCTCCACTTT
>TRBD2|TRBV6-1|TRBJ2-3|NA
CASSEETSGGDTQYF
TGTGCCAGCAGTGAAGAAACTAGCGGGGGGGATACGCAGTATTTT
>TRBD2|TRBV28|TRBJ2-7|NA
CATTGGGRTYEQYF
TGTGCCACCACCGGGGGCGGGAGGACCTACGAGCAGTACTTC
>TRBD1|TRBV28|TRBJ1-5|NA
CASSPDRLYQPQHF
TGTGCCAGCAGCCCGGACAGGCTTTATCAGCCCCAGCATTTT
>TRBD1|TRBV10-3|TRBJ1-2|few
CAISGGQGVNYGYTF
TGTGCCATCAGTGGGGGACAGGGGGTGAACTATGGCTACACCTTC
>TRBD1|TRBV7-2|TRBJ1-5|NA
CASTEAGTGNQPQHF
TGTGCCAGCACCGAAGCCGGGACAGGCAATCAGCCCCAGCATTTT
>NA|TRBV3-1/TRBV3-2|TRBJ2-1|NA
CASSRGTTALFF
TGTGCCAGCAGCAGGGGGACTACGGCATTGTTCTTC
>TRBD1|TRBV6-2/TRBV6-3|TRBJ1-2|NA
CASSWGQLMGYTF
TGTGCCAGCAGTTGGGGACAGCTGATGGGCTACACCTTC
>TRBD1|TRBV27|TRBJ1-5|NA
CASRGQGAIINQPQHF
TGTGCCAGCAGGGGACAGGGGGCGATTATAAATCAGCCCCAGCATTTT
>NA|TRBV3-1/TRBV3-2|TRBJ2-2|once
CASSQQGSTGELFF
TGTGCCAGCAGCCAGCAGGGATCGACCGGGGAGCTGTTTTTT
>NA|TRBV7-3|TRBJ2-3|NA
CASSERFSGTDTQYF
TGTGCCAGCAGTGAGAGGTTTAGCGGCACAGATACGCAGTATTTT
>NA|TRBV5-5|TRBJ2-1|NA
CASSLGDFSYNEQFF
TGTGCCAGCAGCTTGGGTGACTTCTCCTACAATGAGCAGTTCTTC
>TRBD2|TRBV24-1|TRBJ2-1|NA
CATRGTAGNEQFF
TGTGCCACCAGGGGTACAGCGGGAAATGAGCAGTTCTTC
>NA|TRBV12-1|TRBJ2-2|NA
CASSFPRESGELFF
TGTGCCAGCAGCTTTCCGCGGGAGAGCGGGGAGCTGTTTTTT
>NA|TRBV7-3|TRBJ2-6|NA
CASSLMARTVYSGANVLTF
TGTGCCAGCAGCTTAATGGCCCGGACTGTCTACTCTGGGGCCAACGTCCTGACTTTC
>NA|TRBV6-1|TRBJ1-5|NA
CASSEEAGYSNQPQHF
TGTGCCAGCAGTGAAGAGGCGGGATATAGCAATCAGCCCCAGCATTTT
>TRBD2|TRBV7-2|TRBJ2-1|NA
CASSTRTSGTAFF
TGTGCCAGCAGCACGCGGACTAGCGGGACGGCGTTCTTC
>TRBD1|TRBV7-9|TRBJ2-7|NA
CASSSPAGTGVPREYEQYF
TGTGCCAGCAGCTCCCCCGCCGGGACAGGGGTTCCGCGGGAGTACGAGCAGTACTTC
>NA|TRBV27|TRBJ2-1|NA
CASSLDTVPYNEQFF
TGTGCCAGCAGTTTAGACACCGTACCTTACAATGAGCAGTTCTTC
>NA|TRBV28|TRBJ1-5|NA
CASSQGGSNQPQHF
TGTGCCAGCAGTCAAGGCGGGAGTAATCAGCCCCAGCATTTT
>NA|TRBV30|TRBJ1-2|NA
CAWSGQGYYGYTF
TGTGCCTGGAGTGGGCAGGGCTACTATGGCTACACCTTC
>TRBD1|TRBV7-9|TRBJ1-2|NA
CASSLATRGQGALSGGYTF
TGTGCCAGCAGCTTAGCGACGCGAGGACAGGGGGCTCTTTCTGGTGGCTACACCTTC
>NA|TRBV7-2|TRBJ1-2|NA
CASSSSSVGGYTF
TGTGCCAGCAGCTCATCATCAGTGGGCGGCTACACCTTC
>TRBD1|TRBV7-9|TRBJ2-5|NA
CASSLATGKETQYF
TGTGCCAGCAGCTTAGCGACAGGGAAGGAGACCCAGTACTTC
>NA|TRBV28|TRBJ1-6|NA
CASKIGGGRFSLHF
TGTGCCAGCAAGATAGGCGGGGGCCGTTTCTCCCTCCACTTT
>NA|TRBV29-1|TRBJ2-1|once
CSAKERTWGEQFF
TGCAGCGCCAAGGAGCGGACTTGGGGTGAGCAGTTCTTC
>TRBD2|TRBV3-1/TRBV3-2|TRBJ2-3|NA
CASSHSPGTSGSADTQYF
TGTGCCAGCAGCCACTCCCCCGGGACTAGCGGGAGCGCAGATACGCAGTATTTT
>NA|TRBV6-5|TRBJ1-1|NA
CASRQGLNTEAFF
TGTGCCAGCAGGCAGGGGTTGAACACTGAAGCTTTCTTT
>NA|TRBV10-1|TRBJ2-5|NA
CASSESLGEAQETQYF
TGCGCCAGCAGTGAGTCTTTGGGGGAGGCCCAAGAGACCCAGTACTTC
>TRBD2|TRBV27|TRBJ2-1|NA
CASKGKVGLAFYNEQFF
TGTGCCAGCAAGGGGAAGGTGGGACTAGCGTTCTACAATGAGCAGTTCTTC
>NA|TRBV29-1|TRBJ1-1|NA
CSFYRADTEAFF
TGCAGCTTTTACAGGGCCGACACTGAAGCTTTCTTT
>NA|TRBV6-5|TRBJ1-2|NA
CASSPRGGANYGYTF
TGTGCCAGCAGTCCTAGGGGTGGGGCCAACTATGGCTACACCTTC